This TCR beta chain was sequenced for a study of blood T cell repertoires in COVID-19. Study information: The study drew acute and convalescent COVID-19 samples from the United States, Italy and Spain.

In the authors' workflow: Scientists estimated how many nucleated cells there were by amplifying reference gene primers. Libraries were prepared by immunoSEQ multiplex PCR; TCRdb keeps only in-frame clonotypes and omits some of them. For V, J and clone size, that table is used; D and trimming come from the DNA. The sample lists roughly 81,000 clones, around 87% seen once, with 4% to 5.5% in the top ten. Trimming pared 3 bases from V and 1 base from J, leaving 9 bases between. Germline V lookup: CDR1 GTSNPN, CDR2 SVGIG (reference sequence). CDR3 length: 13 amino acids. The material sequenced was peripheral blood. The TCR was taken from a man aged 40-55 years with acute or convalescent COVID-19. V and J are TRBV30 and TRBJ1-1; the D gene is possibly TRBD1 (5 bases). Written as DNA, the CDR3 is TGTGCCTGGAGGTATGGACAGAACACTGAAGCTTTCTTT. Translated, it gives CAWRYGQNTEAFF.